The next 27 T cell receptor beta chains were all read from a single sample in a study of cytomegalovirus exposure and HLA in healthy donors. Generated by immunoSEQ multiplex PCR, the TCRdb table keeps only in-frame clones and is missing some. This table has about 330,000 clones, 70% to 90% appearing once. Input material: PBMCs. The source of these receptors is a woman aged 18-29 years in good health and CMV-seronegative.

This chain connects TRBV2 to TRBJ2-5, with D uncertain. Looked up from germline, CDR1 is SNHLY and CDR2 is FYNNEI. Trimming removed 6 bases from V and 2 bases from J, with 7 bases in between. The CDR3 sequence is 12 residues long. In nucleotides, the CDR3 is TGTGCCAGCAGACAGTTTCAAGAGACCCAGTACTTC. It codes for CASRQFQETQYF.

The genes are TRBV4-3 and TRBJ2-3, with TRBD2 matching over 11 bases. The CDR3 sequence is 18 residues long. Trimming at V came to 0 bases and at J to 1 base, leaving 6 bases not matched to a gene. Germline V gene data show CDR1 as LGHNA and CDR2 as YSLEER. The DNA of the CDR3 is TGCGCCAGCAGCCAAGATGGGCTAGCGGGAGGACGCACAGATACGCAGTATTTT. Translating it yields CASSQDGLAGGRTDTQYF.

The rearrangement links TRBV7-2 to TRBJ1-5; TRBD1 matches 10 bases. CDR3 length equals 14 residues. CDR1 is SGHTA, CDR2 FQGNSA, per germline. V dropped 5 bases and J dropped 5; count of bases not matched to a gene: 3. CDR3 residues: CASSRGQGDQPQHF. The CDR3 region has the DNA TGTGCCAGCAGCCGTGGACAGGGGGATCAGCCCCAGCATTTT.

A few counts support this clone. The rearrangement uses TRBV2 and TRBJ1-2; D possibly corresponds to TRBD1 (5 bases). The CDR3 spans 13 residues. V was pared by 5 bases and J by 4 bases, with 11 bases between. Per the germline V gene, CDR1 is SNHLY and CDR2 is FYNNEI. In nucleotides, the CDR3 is TGTGCCAGCAGTCTGGGGCAGAGCTATGGCTACACCTTC. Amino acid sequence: CASSLGQSYGYTF.

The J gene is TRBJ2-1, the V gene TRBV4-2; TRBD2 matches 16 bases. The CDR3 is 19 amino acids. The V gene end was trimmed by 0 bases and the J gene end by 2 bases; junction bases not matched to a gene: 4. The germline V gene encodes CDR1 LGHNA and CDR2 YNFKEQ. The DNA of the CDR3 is TGTGCCAGCAGCCAAGATGAAGGGACTAGCGGGAGGGCCTACAATGAGCAGTTCTTC. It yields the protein CASSQDEGTSGRAYNEQFF.

In nucleotides, the CDR3 is TGTGCCAGCAGTAACCGGGACAGGGGGATTGACGAGCAGTACTTC. Encoded protein: CASSNRDRGIDEQYF. This chain links TRBV27 with TRBJ2-7; 11 bases fit TRBD1. The V segment lost 5 bases and the J segment 5 bases; nucleotides outside the gene matches: 8. This CDR3 is built from 15 residues. Germline V gene lookup returns CDR1 MNHEY and CDR2 SMNVEV (reference sequence).

For the CDR3, the DNA is TGTGCCAGCAGTGTAGCGGGGGGCTACGAGCAGTACTTC. Translating gives CASSVAGGYEQYF. The V and J genes are TRBV2 and TRBJ2-7, with TRBD2 identical over 10 bases. The CDR3 extends over 13 amino acids. V lost 4 bases, J lost 3 bases, and 0 bases stayed unmatched. CDR1 SNHLY and CDR2 FYNNEI come from the germline V gene. Full variable domain (remainder filled in from reference TRBV2 and TRBJ2-7): EPEVTQTPSHQVTQMGQEVILRCVPISNHLYFYWYRQILGQKVEFLVSFYNNEISEKSEIFDDQFSVERPDGSNFTLKIRSTKLEDSAMYFCASSVAGGYEQYFGPGTRLTVT.

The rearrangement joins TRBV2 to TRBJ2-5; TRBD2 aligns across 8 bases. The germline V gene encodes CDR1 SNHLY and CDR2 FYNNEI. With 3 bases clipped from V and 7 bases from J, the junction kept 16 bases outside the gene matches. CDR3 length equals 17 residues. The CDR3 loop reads CASSDPAHSGRLGTQYF. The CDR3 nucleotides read TGTGCCAGCAGTGATCCCGCCCACAGCGGGAGATTGGGGACCCAGTACTTC.

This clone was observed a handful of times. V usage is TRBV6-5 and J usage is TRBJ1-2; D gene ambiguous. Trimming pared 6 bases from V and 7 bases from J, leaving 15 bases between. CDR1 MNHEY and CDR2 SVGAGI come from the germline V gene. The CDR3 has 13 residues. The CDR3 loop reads CASSQTETGGYTF. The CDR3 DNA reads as TGTGCCAGCAGCCAAACGGAGACGGGTGGCTACACCTTC.

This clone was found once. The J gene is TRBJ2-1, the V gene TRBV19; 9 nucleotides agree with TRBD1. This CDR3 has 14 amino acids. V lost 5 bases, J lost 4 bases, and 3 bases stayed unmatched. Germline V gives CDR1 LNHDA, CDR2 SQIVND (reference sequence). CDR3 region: CASSSGTGYNEQFF. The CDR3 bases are TGTGCCAGTAGTTCCGGGACAGGGTACAATGAGCAGTTCTTC. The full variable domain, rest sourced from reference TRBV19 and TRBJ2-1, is DGGITQSPKYLFRKEGQNVTLSCEQNLNHDAMYWYRQDPGQGLRLIYYSQIVNDFQKGDIAEGYSVSREKKESFPLTVTSAQKNPTAFYLCASSSGTGYNEQFFGPGTRLTVL.

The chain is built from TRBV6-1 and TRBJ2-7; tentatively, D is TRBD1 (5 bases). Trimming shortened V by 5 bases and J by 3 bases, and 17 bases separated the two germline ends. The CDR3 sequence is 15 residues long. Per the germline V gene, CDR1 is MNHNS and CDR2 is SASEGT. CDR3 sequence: CASSPPGPYYYEQYF. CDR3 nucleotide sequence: TGTGCCAGCAGTCCCCCAGGGCCTTACTACTACGAGCAGTACTTC.

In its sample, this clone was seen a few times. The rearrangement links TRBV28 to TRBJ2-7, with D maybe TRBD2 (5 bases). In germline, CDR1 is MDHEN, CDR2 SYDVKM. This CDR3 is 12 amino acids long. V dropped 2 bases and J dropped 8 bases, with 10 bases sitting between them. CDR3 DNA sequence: TGTGCCAGCAGTTTAAACGAGCGGAAGCAGTACTTC. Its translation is CASSLNERKQYF.

CDR3 amino acids: CASSDSDREKLFF. DNA for the CDR3: TGTGCCAGTAGTGACTCGGACAGGGAAAAACTGTTTTTT. The chain employs TRBV19 and TRBJ1-4; 7 bases agree with TRBD1. Germline assignment: CDR1 LNHDA and CDR2 SQIVND (reference sequence). CDR3 length: 13 amino acids. J gave up 8 bases and V 5 bases, and 5 bases lay outside the gene matches.

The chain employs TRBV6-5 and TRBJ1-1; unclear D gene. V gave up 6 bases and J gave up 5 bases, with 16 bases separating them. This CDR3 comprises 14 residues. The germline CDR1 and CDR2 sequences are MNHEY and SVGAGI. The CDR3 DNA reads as TGTGCCAGCAGCTCGCCCGGGGTCGGGACTGAAGCTTTCTTT. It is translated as CASSSPGVGTEAFF.

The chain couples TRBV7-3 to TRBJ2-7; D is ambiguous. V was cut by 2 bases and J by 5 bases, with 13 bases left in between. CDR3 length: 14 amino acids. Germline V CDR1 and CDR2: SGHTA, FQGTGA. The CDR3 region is CASSLGQAFDEQYF. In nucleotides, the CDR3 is TGTGCCAGCAGCTTAGGGCAGGCCTTCGACGAGCAGTACTTC.

CDR3 sequence: CASSPGTGELREQYF. The CDR3 DNA is TGTGCCAGCTCACCGGGGACAGGGGAGTTGCGCGAGCAGTACTTC. This chain joins TRBV18 and TRBJ2-7; 10 bases fit TRBD1. The ends lost 3 bases at V and 6 bases at J; junction bases unmatched: 8. The CDR3 runs to 15 residues. From germline, CDR1 is KGHSH and CDR2 LQKENI.

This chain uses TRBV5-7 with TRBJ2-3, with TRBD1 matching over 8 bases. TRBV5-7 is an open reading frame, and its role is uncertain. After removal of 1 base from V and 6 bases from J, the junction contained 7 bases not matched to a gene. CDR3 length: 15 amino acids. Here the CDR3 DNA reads TGTGCCAGCAGCTTGTCGGGACAGGCAAGGGATACGCAGTATTTT. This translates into CASSLSGQARDTQYF.

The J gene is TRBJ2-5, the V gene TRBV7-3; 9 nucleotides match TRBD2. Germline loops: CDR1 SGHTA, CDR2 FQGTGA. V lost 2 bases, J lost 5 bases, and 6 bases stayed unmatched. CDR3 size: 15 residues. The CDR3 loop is CASSLGTSMGETQYF. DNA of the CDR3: TGTGCCAGCAGCTTAGGGACTAGCATGGGGGAGACCCAGTACTTC.

CDR3 loop: CASSDQGTAYEQYF. Written as DNA, the CDR3 is TGTGCCAGCTCCGACCAGGGAACCGCCTACGAGCAGTACTTC. The chain recombines TRBV6-5 with TRBJ2-7; tentatively, D is TRBD1 (5 bases). The CDR3 consists of 14 residues. From germline, CDR1 is MNHEY and CDR2 SVGAGI. The germline V and J ends were trimmed by 8 bases and 2 bases, with 16 bases remaining between them.

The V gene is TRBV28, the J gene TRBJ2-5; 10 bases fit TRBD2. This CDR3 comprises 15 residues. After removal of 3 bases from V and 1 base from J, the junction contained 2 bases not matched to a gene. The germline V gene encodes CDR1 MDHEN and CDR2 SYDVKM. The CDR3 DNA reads TGTGCCAGCAGTTTGGGACTAGCGAGCCAAGAGACCCAGTACTTC. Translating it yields CASSLGLASQETQYF.

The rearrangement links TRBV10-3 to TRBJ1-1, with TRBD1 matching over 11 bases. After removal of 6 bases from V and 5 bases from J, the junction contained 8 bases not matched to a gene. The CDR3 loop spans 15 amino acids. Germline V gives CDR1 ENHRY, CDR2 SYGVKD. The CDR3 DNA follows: TGTGCCATCAGGGGACAGGGGGTAGTGGGTACTGAAGCTTTCTTT. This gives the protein CAIRGQGVVGTEAFF.

CDR3 loop: CASRKSGESEGYTF. The CDR3 DNA reads TGTGCCAGCAGGAAGTCAGGGGAATCGGAAGGCTACACCTTC. The chain carries TRBV6-4 and TRBJ1-2, with a weak D call TRBD1 (6 bases). Trimming stripped 6 bases from V and 8 bases from J, with 19 bases between. Germline V gene data show CDR1 as MRHNA and CDR2 as SNTAGT. CDR3 length: 14 residues.

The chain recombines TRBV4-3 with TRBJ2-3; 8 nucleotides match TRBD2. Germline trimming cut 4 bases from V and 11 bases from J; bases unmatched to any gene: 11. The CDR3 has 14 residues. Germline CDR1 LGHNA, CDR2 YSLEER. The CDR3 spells CASSRPGLADEQYF. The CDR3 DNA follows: TGCGCCAGCAGCCGACCCGGACTAGCCGATGAGCAGTATTTT.

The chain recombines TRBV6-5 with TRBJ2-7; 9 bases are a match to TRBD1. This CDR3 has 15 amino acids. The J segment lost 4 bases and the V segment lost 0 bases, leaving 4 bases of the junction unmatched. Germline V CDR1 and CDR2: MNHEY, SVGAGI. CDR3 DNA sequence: TGTGCCAGCAGTTACTCGAATGGACAGGGGTACGAGCAGTACTTC. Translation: CASSYSNGQGYEQYF.

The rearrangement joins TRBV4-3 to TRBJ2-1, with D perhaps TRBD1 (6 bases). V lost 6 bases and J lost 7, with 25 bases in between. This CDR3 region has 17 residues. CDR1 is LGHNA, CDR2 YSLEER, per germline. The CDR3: CASSRGGSSGRGNEQFF. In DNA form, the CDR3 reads TGCGCCAGCAGTCGAGGGGGTAGTAGTGGGAGAGGGAATGAGCAGTTCTTC.

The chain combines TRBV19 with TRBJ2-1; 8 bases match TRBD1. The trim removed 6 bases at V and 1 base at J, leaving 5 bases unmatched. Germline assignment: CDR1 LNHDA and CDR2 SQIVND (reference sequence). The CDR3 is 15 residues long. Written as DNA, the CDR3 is TGTGCCAGTAGCTTACAGGGGGTGTCCTACAATGAGCAGTTCTTC. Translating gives CASSLQGVSYNEQFF.

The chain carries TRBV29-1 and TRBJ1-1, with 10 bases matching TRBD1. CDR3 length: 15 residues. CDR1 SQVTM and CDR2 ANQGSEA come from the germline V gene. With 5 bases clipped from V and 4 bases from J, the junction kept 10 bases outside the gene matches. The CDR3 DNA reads TGCAGCGTTCGGACAGGGGGTTTGGCTGTCACTGAAGCTTTCTTT. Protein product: CSVRTGGLAVTEAFF. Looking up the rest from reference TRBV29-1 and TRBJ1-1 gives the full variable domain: SAVISQKPSRDICQRGTSLTIQCQVDSQVTMMFWYRQQPGQSLTLIATANQGSEATYESGFVIDKFPISRPNLTFSTLTVSNMSPEDSSIYLCSVRTGGLAVTEAFFGQGTRLTVV.